This T cell receptor (beta chain) was recovered during a study of response to subunit inactivated influenza vaccine. The germline gives CDR1 LGHNA, CDR2 YSLEER. The CDR3 spans 17 residues. The trim removed 4 bases at V and 7 bases at J, leaving 10 bases unmatched. TCRdb processed the RT-PCR reads anew with MiXCR; each CDR3 protein has one entry. This table has about 520,000 distinct CDR3 sequences, less than 7.5% appearing once. This clonotype was obtained from a man aged 50 to 69 who received an inactivated influenza vaccine. The specimen comprised PBMCs from blood, sampled roughly 24 months after vaccination. This rearrangement joins TRBV4-3 to TRBJ2-1; 13 nucleotides line up with TRBD2. The CDR3 DNA reads TGCGCCAGCAGCCGAGACCGGACTAGCGGGGGAGGTAATGAGCAGTTCTTC. This codes for CASSRDRTSGGGNEQFF.